This passage covers 18 T cell receptor beta chains from one sample sequenced in a study of shared clonotypes between healthy human individuals. Some clones are missing from TCRdb's copy, which holds only in-frame ones; the method was immunoSEQ multiplex PCR. Here the sample spans approximately 1.5 million clones, approximately 98% being singletons. Material for sequencing was naive CD4+ T cells sorted from blood. The subset denotes: CD45RA+ positively selected. Receptors were obtained from a man between 25 and 39 years old in good health.

This rearrangement joins TRBV19 to TRBJ2-5; D may correspond to TRBD1 or TRBD2 (5 bases each). The V end lost 4 bases, the J end lost 5 bases, and 14 bases lay between the germline ends. The CDR3 sequence is 14 residues long. Germline loops: CDR1 LNHDA, CDR2 SQIVND (reference sequence). CDR3 in amino acids: CASSNLGRTETQYF. CDR3 nucleotides: TGTGCCAGTAGTAACTTGGGACGGACGGAGACCCAGTACTTC.

The chain joins TRBV29-1 to TRBJ2-7; 7 nucleotides align to TRBD1. The CDR3 is 13 residues long. The ends lost 0 bases at V and 4 bases at J; junction bases unmatched: 3. The germline V gene encodes CDR1 SQVTM and CDR2 ANQGSEA. The CDR3 DNA sequence: TGCAGCGTTGAAGAACTACAGGGGTACGAGCAGTACTTC. It is translated as CSVEELQGYEQYF.

Comment on this clone: Other DNA sequences in the sample encode the same CDR3. The V and J genes are TRBV11-2 and TRBJ2-7; D ambiguous. The CDR3 totals 12 residues. V gave up 5 bases and J gave up 3 bases, with 8 bases separating them. Germline V lookup: CDR1 SGHAT, CDR2 FQNNGV. CDR3 residues: CASSPQGYEQYF. The DNA of the CDR3 is TGTGCCAGCAGCCCCCAAGGCTACGAGCAGTACTTC.

V and J are TRBV5-1 and TRBJ2-2; D possibly corresponds to TRBD2 (5 bases). Germline V lookup: CDR1 SGHRS, CDR2 YFSETQ. Trimming pared 3 bases from V and 7 bases from J, leaving 10 bases between. CDR3 length: 13 amino acids. As DNA, the CDR3 is TGCGCCAGCAGCTCAGGAGGTGGCGGGGAGCTGTTTTTT. This gives the protein CASSSGGGGELFF.

The V call is TRBV27, the J call TRBJ2-1; no clear D. This CDR3 region has 15 residues. Trimming removed 3 bases from V and 2 bases from J, with 11 bases in between. CDR1 is MNHEY, CDR2 SMNVEV, per germline (reference sequence). The CDR3 nucleotides read TGTGCCAGCAGTTTGAGCAGATTAGCCTACAATGAGCAGTTCTTC. Amino acid sequence: CASSLSRLAYNEQFF.

J is TRBJ2-3 and V is TRBV7-3; D ambiguous. Germline V gene sequence: CDR1 SGHTA, CDR2 FQGTGA. The CDR3 covers 13 residues. V lost 6 bases and J 1 base, leaving 8 bases between the germline ends. The CDR3 here is CASSYEGTDTQYF. CDR3 DNA: TGTGCCAGCAGTTATGAGGGCACAGATACGCAGTATTTT. Using reference TRBV7-3 and TRBJ2-3 for the parts outside the CDR3, the full variable domain is GAGVSQTPSNKVTEKGKYVELRCDPISGHTALYWYRQSLGQGPEFLIYFQGTGAADDSGLPNDRFFAVRPEGSVSTLKIQRTERGDSAVYLCASSYEGTDTQYFGPGTRLTVL.

The chain has TRBV19 and TRBJ1-5; possibly TRBD1 for D (5 bases). This CDR3 region has 13 residues. The V end was cut by 4 bases, the J end by 8 bases, with 12 bases between. Germline loops: CDR1 LNHDA, CDR2 SQIVND (reference sequence). The chain's CDR3 is CASSSRAREPQHF. Here the CDR3 DNA reads TGTGCCAGTAGTAGCAGGGCTCGGGAGCCCCAGCATTTT.

J is TRBJ2-7 and V is TRBV2, with D possibly being TRBD1 or TRBD2 (5 bases each). V was clipped by 6 bases and J by 2 bases, with 14 bases between them. Germline V CDR1 and CDR2: SNHLY, FYNNEI. This CDR3 has 14 residues. The CDR3 nucleotides read TGTGCCAGCAGGGCCGGGACGGAGACCTACGAGCAGTACTTC. Protein: CASRAGTETYEQYF.

In its sample, this clone was seen a few times. Other DNA sequences in this sample translate to the same CDR3. This rearrangement joins TRBV10-3 to TRBJ2-7; D remains unclear. The CDR3 length is 11 residues. The ends were cut back, 3 bases at V and 4 bases at J, with 4 bases in the middle. CDR1 ENHRY and CDR2 SYGVKD come from the germline V gene. The CDR3 nucleotides are TGTGCCATCAGTGACCTATACGAGCAGTACTTC. Protein sequence: CAISDLYEQYF.

V and J are TRBV5-1 and TRBJ1-5; unclear D gene. This CDR3 is built from 14 residues. Germline V CDR1 and CDR2: SGHRS, YFSETQ. With 4 bases removed from V and 2 bases from J, the gap between germline ends came to 10 bases. CDR3 bases: TGCGCCAGCAGCCCGGCCAGCGGCAATCAGCCCCAGCATTTT. Protein product: CASSPASGNQPQHF.

This chain connects TRBV5-4 to TRBJ2-1; 11 bases fit TRBD2. Germline V gene data show CDR1 as SGHNT and CDR2 as YYREEE (reference sequence). CDR3 length: 16 residues. J lost 5 bases, V lost 2 bases, and 6 bases had no gene match. In DNA, the CDR3 is TGTGCCAGCAGCTTACACGGGACTAGCGGTAACAATGAGCAGTTCTTC. Translated: CASSLHGTSGNNEQFF. Together with reference TRBV5-4 and TRBJ2-1, the CDR3 gives the full variable domain: ETGVTQSPTHLIKTRGQQVTLRCSSQSGHNTVSWYQQALGQGPQFIFQYYREEENGRGNFPPRFSGLQFPNYSSELNVNALELDDSALYLCASSLHGTSGNNEQFFGPGTRLTVL.

With respect to this clone: Other DNA sequences of this sample code for an identical CDR3. In DNA form, the CDR3 reads TGTGCCAGCAGCTTAGATGGGCACAATGAGCAGTTCTTC. Its protein is CASSLDGHNEQFF. V usage is TRBV11-3 and J usage is TRBJ2-1; D gene unclear. Germline CDR1 SGHNT, CDR2 YENEEA. The CDR3 has 13 amino acids. Trimming pared 0 bases from V and 5 bases from J, leaving 5 bases between.

The V gene is TRBV9, the J gene TRBJ2-4; D unclear. The CDR3 length is 15 residues. Germline assignment: CDR1 SGDLS and CDR2 YYNGEE. V shed 0 bases and J shed 0 bases, with 7 bases lying between them. The CDR3 loop reads CASSVDRLAKNIQYF. CDR3 nucleotide sequence: TGTGCCAGCAGCGTAGACAGACTAGCCAAAAACATTCAGTACTTC.

The V and J genes are TRBV7-3 and TRBJ1-1; the D gene is possibly TRBD1 (6 bases). V was cut by 6 bases and J by 8 bases, with 16 bases left in between. Looked up from germline, CDR1 is SGHTA and CDR2 is FQGTGA. CDR3 length equals 13 residues. The CDR3 spells CASSYTGLGEAFF. The CDR3 region has the DNA TGTGCCAGCAGTTACACAGGGCTGGGAGAAGCTTTCTTT.

The rearrangement uses TRBV18 and TRBJ1-5; TRBD1 agrees at 7 bases. The germline CDR1 and CDR2 sequences are KGHSH and LQKENI. The V and J ends lost 2 bases and 7 bases, in that order; junction bases with no gene match: 11. There are 16 residues in the CDR3. The CDR3 nucleotides are TGTGCCAGCTCACCAAGCAAGGGGGCGCGAGAACAGCCCCAGCATTTT. This translates into CASSPSKGAREQPQHF.

The rearrangement links TRBV5-6 to TRBJ1-1; 8 bases are shared with TRBD1. CDR1 SGHDT and CDR2 YYEEEE come from the germline V gene. J gave up 1 base and V 4 bases, and 9 bases lay outside the gene matches. The CDR3 totals 16 residues. The CDR3 spells CASSRRGDRKNTEAFF. CDR3 nucleotides: TGTGCCAGCAGCAGAAGAGGGGACAGGAAGAACACTGAAGCTTTCTTT.

The chain combines TRBV5-1 with TRBJ2-1; D gene ambiguous. This CDR3 region has 14 residues. CDR1 SGHRS and CDR2 YFSETQ come from the germline V gene. The V gene lost 4 bases and the J gene lost 5 bases, with 13 bases spanning the gap. In nucleotides, the CDR3 is TGCGCCAGCAGCACGACTTCGACAAACAATGAGCAGTTCTTC. This codes for CASSTTSTNNEQFF.

This chain connects TRBV2 to TRBJ2-5; 7 bases are shared with TRBD2. This CDR3 region has 15 residues. V was clipped by 4 bases and J by 5 bases; unmatched bases: 10. Germline CDR1 is SNHLY and CDR2 is FYNNEI. The CDR3, as DNA: TGTGCCAGCAGTGGATTTGCGGGAGTCTTGGAGACCCAGTACTTC. Its translation: CASSGFAGVLETQYF.